Sequencing of this T cell receptor beta chain was carried out in a study of blood T cell repertoires in COVID-19. TCRdb keeps only in-frame clones here, not all; method: immunoSEQ multiplex PCR. The sample lists 300,000 to 350,000 clones; roughly 87% were seen once. CDR1 and CDR2 (germline): SQVTM, ANQGSEA. V was clipped by 1 base and J by 7 bases; unmatched bases: 8. This CDR3 has 14 amino acids. This rearrangement joins TRBV29-1 to TRBJ1-2, with 8 positions matching TRBD1. The receptor's source is a man younger than 35 with active or convalescent COVID-19. Sequenced sample: peripheral blood. The CDR3 loop is CSVEVSGQGIGYTF. The CDR3 bases are TGCAGCGTTGAAGTATCCGGACAGGGAATTGGCTACACCTTC.